One sample yielded the 20 T cell receptor beta chains listed below, sequenced in a study of cytomegalovirus exposure and HLA in healthy donors. Primers included in the PCR were 60 Vbeta and 13 Jbeta primers. The method was immunoSEQ multiplex PCR; TCRdb's version includes in-frame clones alone and lacks a portion of them. Here the sample spans 75,000 to 100,000 clones, around 80% being singletons. The sequencing input was PBMCs. The receptors were sampled from a man aged 25 to 40 in good health and CMV-seronegative.

V and J are TRBV5-1 and TRBJ2-5, with D unclear. The end of the DNA fits TRBJ2-7 better, so the J call may be wrong. CDR1 and CDR2 from the germline V gene are SGHRS and YFSETQ. This CDR3 region has 13 residues. This CDR3 reads CASSLGPEYEQYF. DNA of the CDR3: TGCGCCAGCAGCTTGGGTCCTGAATACGAGCAGTACTTC.

The gene calls are TRBV5-1 and TRBJ2-7; perhaps TRBD1 as D (6 bases). The CDR3 is 15 residues long. Between the trimmed V and J ends, which lost 1 base and 1 base, there was a span of 12 bases. Germline assignment: CDR1 SGHRS and CDR2 YFSETQ. The CDR3 DNA reads as TGCGCCAGCAGCTTGCTACAGGGTAGGTCCTACGAGCAGTACTTC. Translating it yields CASSLLQGRSYEQYF. Full variable domain (outside the CDR3, taken from reference TRBV5-1 and TRBJ2-7): KAGVTQTPRYLIKTRGQQVTLSCSPISGHRSVSWYQQTPGQGLQFLFEYFSETQRNKGNFPGRFSGRQFSNSRSEMNVSTLELGDSALYLCASSLLQGRSYEQYFGPGTRLTVT.

The chain is built from TRBV10-1 and TRBJ2-1; D might be TRBD2 (6 bases). This CDR3 is built from 14 residues. Germline loops: CDR1 WNHNN, CDR2 SYGVQD (reference sequence). Trimming removed 3 bases at V and 3 bases at J, with 9 bases between. The CDR3 DNA reads TGCGCCAGCAGTGATAGGGACTTCTACAATGAGCAGTTCTTC. It encodes CASSDRDFYNEQFF.

This chain links TRBV7-3 with TRBJ1-1; 7 bases fit TRBD1. The CDR3 has 13 residues. Per germline, CDR1 SGHTA and CDR2 FQGTGA. The J segment lost 2 bases and the V segment lost 4 bases, leaving 1 base of the junction unmatched. CDR3 nucleotide sequence: TGTGCCAGCAGCTGGGACAGTAACACTGAAGCTTTCTTT. Translation gives CASSWDSNTEAFF.

The count of this clone is one. This chain uses TRBV7-8 with TRBJ1-5; D not certain. This CDR3 spans 13 amino acids. Germline CDR1 reads SGHVS; CDR2 reads FQNEAQ. V lost 4 bases and J lost 4, with 8 bases in between. The CDR3, as DNA: TGTGCCAGCAGCTCCGAGACAAATCAGCCCCAGCATTTT. Its protein product is CASSSETNQPQHF.

This clone is a singleton in its sample. V usage is TRBV4-2 and J usage is TRBJ2-2; weak D call: TRBD1 (5 bases). The CDR3 extends over 20 amino acids. Per the germline V gene, CDR1 is LGHNA and CDR2 is YNFKEQ. V was trimmed by 0 bases and J by 0 bases, leaving 20 bases between them. CDR3 DNA: TGTGCCAGCAGCCAAGATCGTAGTCATCAGGGAAGGTCGAACACCGGGGAGCTGTTTTTT. It is translated as CASSQDRSHQGRSNTGELFF.

The chain is built from TRBV7-2 and TRBJ2-3; 7 nucleotides agree with TRBD2. Germline V lookup: CDR1 SGHTA, CDR2 FQGNSA. Germline trimming cut 5 bases from V and 0 bases from J; bases unmatched to any gene: 2. The CDR3 loop spans 14 amino acids. CDR3 sequence: CASSPGGSTDTQYF. The CDR3, as DNA: TGTGCCAGCAGCCCCGGGGGGAGCACAGATACGCAGTATTTT.

This chain links TRBV6-1 with TRBJ2-7, with D possibly being TRBD2 (6 bases). CDR3 length: 11 amino acids. Trimming removed 9 bases from V and 8 bases from J, with 14 bases in between. The germline V gene has CDR1 MNHNS and CDR2 SASEGT. In DNA, the CDR3 is TGTGCCAGTAGACGGGGGTACAAGCAGTACTTC. It is translated as CASRRGYKQYF.

Here the CDR3 reads CASSLFSGGSPLHF. The CDR3 DNA reads TGTGCCAGCAGCTTGTTTTCAGGAGGTTCACCCCTCCACTTT. The chain combines TRBV5-4 with TRBJ1-6; no firm D call. The CDR3 has 14 amino acids. Germline-derived CDR1 and CDR2 are SGHNT and YYREEE (reference sequence). V lost 1 base and J lost 9, with 11 bases in between.

This clone has more than one count but fewer than ten. V gene TRBV6-6 combines with J gene TRBJ1-2; 7 nucleotides agree with TRBD1. The CDR3 runs 14 residues. In germline, CDR1 is MNHNY, CDR2 SVGAGI (reference sequence). The V segment lost 6 bases and the J segment 7 bases; nucleotides outside the gene matches: 11. The CDR3 region has the DNA TGTGCCAGCAGGTCAATAACAGGGGTGCCTGGCTACACCTTC. Translation gives CASRSITGVPGYTF.

The V and J genes are TRBV28 and TRBJ2-3; D possibly corresponds to TRBD1 (5 bases). Trimming pared 2 bases from V and 1 base from J, leaving 10 bases between. This CDR3 is 15 amino acids long. Looked up from germline, CDR1 is MDHEN and CDR2 is SYDVKM. For the CDR3, the DNA is TGTGCCAGCAGTTTAAGGGGAATACGCACAGATACGCAGTATTTT. This encodes CASSLRGIRTDTQYF.

The chain employs TRBV2 and TRBJ1-2; 10 bases agree with TRBD1. V lost 9 bases and J lost 5; bases outside the gene matches: 18. The length of the CDR3 is 17 residues. Per the germline V gene, CDR1 is SNHLY and CDR2 is FYNNEI. The CDR3 DNA is TGTGCCAGTCTAGTATTCCGGGACAGGGGCTCCGTTTATGGCTACACCTTC. This codes for CASLVFRDRGSVYGYTF.

This clone was observed once. J is TRBJ2-7 and V is TRBV6-1; 10 bases fit TRBD1. With 5 bases clipped from V and 5 bases from J, the junction kept 9 bases outside the gene matches. Per the germline V gene, CDR1 is MNHNS and CDR2 is SASEGT. The CDR3 loop spans 15 amino acids. CDR3 sequence (DNA): TGTGCCAGCAGTTTCCTGACAGGGGGCTTCGACGAGCAGTACTTC. This gives the protein CASSFLTGGFDEQYF.

V gene TRBV7-2 combines with J gene TRBJ2-3; 7 positions match TRBD1. Looked up from germline, CDR1 is SGHTA and CDR2 is FQGNSA. V was clipped by 5 bases and J by 4 bases; unmatched bases: 9. This CDR3 is 15 amino acids long. CDR3 bases: TGTGCCAGCAGCCTTATGACAGGGAAGGCAGATACGCAGTATTTT. Its translation: CASSLMTGKADTQYF. Filled out from reference TRBV7-2 and TRBJ2-3, the complete variable domain reads GAGVSQSPSNKVTEKGKDVELRCDPISGHTALYWYRQSLGQGLEFLIYFQGNSAPDKSGLPSDRFSAERTGGSVSTLTIQRTQQEDSAVYLCASSLMTGKADTQYFGPGTRLTVL.

V is TRBV9 and J is TRBJ1-2; TRBD1 is a possible D gene (5 bases). The CDR3 covers 12 residues. The V end was cut by 8 bases, the J end by 5 bases, with 13 bases between. Germline-derived CDR1 and CDR2 are SGDLS and YYNGEE. The CDR3 region is CASWGGVYGYTF. CDR3 in DNA: TGTGCCAGTTGGGGGGGGGTTTATGGCTACACCTTC.

The chain has TRBV7-2 and TRBJ2-7, with 7 nucleotides matching TRBD1. In germline, CDR1 is SGHTA, CDR2 FQGNSA. This CDR3 spans 14 amino acids. Losses at the gene ends were 1 base for V and 4 bases for J; bases not matched to a gene: 4. The chain's CDR3 is CASSLGGGGYEQYF. Written as DNA, the CDR3 is TGTGCCAGCAGCTTAGGAGGGGGCGGTTACGAGCAGTACTTC.

V usage is TRBV19 and J usage is TRBJ2-3, with 13 nucleotides matching TRBD2. The CDR3 loop spans 18 amino acids. V lost 8 bases and J lost 6; bases outside the gene matches: 17. Germline V gives CDR1 LNHDA, CDR2 SQIVND (reference sequence). CDR3 protein: CASASTGTSGTFADTQYF. CDR3 DNA: TGTGCCAGTGCAAGTACCGGGACTAGCGGGACCTTTGCGGATACGCAGTATTTT.

The J gene is TRBJ2-7, the V gene TRBV10-1, with D perhaps TRBD1 (6 bases). Trimming took 10 bases from V and 1 from J, leaving 17 bases between them. The germline V gene has CDR1 WNHNN and CDR2 SYGVQD (reference sequence). The CDR3 length is 14 residues. The CDR3 DNA is TGCGCCACACTAGGGGGAGAGAATTCCTACGAGCAGTACTTC. Residues: CATLGGENSYEQYF.

This clone was observed once. The chain couples TRBV27 to TRBJ1-6; the match to TRBD1 covers 9 bases. J was trimmed by 7 bases and V by 4 bases; bases with no gene match: 11. The CDR3 is 17 residues long. Germline CDR1 and CDR2: MNHEY and SMNVEV (reference sequence). Here the CDR3 DNA reads TGTGCCAGCAGTTCACCTCCGGGGACAGGGAGGAATTCACCCCTCCACTTT. This gives the protein CASSSPPGTGRNSPLHF.

The chain combines TRBV2 with TRBJ2-7, with a weak D call TRBD2 (6 bases). The germline CDR1 and CDR2 sequences are SNHLY and FYNNEI. This CDR3 has 15 residues. Trimming stripped 2 bases from V and 6 bases from J, with 17 bases between. The CDR3 loop is CASSEMVAEPREQYF. In DNA, the CDR3 is TGTGCCAGCAGTGAAATGGTAGCGGAACCACGCGAGCAGTACTTC.